The clone carrying this TCR beta chain has at least ten counts. What it binds is not known. Diagnosing involved the use of clinical symptoms, serum thyroxine and TRAb, thyroid ultrasound and orbital computed tomography. The germline gives CDR1 SGHTA, CDR2 FQGNSA. The CDR3 contains 16 residues. Losses at the gene ends were 4 bases for V and 1 base for J; bases not matched to a gene: 6. This record belongs to a study of T cells in Graves' hyperthyroidism and ophthalmopathy. It was RNA transcripts that yielded the amplified TCR beta CDR3 regions. The HTBI primer set served for first-round RT-PCR of the TCR CDR3. One entry per CDR3 protein results from TCRdb running MiXCR on the multiplex PCR reads. The repertoire has nearly 600,000 distinct CDR3 sequences, 14% of them found once; the top ten carry less than 9%. Study results and caveats: The majority of expanded thyroid clonotypes above 0.001 also appeared in blood. Ophthalmopathy prediction by the model preceded onset by a median about 6.8 months.

Sequenced material: blood. This TCR came from a woman between 18 and 29 years old with Graves' ophthalmopathy. The J gene is TRBJ2-7, the V gene TRBV7-2, with 11 positions matching TRBD1. The CDR3 reads CASSYTGTGGSYEQYF. The CDR3 bases are TGTGCCAGCAGCTACACCGGGACAGGGGGTTCCTACGAGCAGTACTTC. Full variable domain (rest looked up from reference TRBV7-2 and TRBJ2-7): GAGVSQSPSNKVTEKGKDVELRCDPISGHTALYWYRQSLGQGLEFLIYFQGNSAPDKSGLPSDRFSAERTGGSVSTLTIQRTQQEDSAVYLCASSYTGTGGSYEQYFGPGTRLTVT.